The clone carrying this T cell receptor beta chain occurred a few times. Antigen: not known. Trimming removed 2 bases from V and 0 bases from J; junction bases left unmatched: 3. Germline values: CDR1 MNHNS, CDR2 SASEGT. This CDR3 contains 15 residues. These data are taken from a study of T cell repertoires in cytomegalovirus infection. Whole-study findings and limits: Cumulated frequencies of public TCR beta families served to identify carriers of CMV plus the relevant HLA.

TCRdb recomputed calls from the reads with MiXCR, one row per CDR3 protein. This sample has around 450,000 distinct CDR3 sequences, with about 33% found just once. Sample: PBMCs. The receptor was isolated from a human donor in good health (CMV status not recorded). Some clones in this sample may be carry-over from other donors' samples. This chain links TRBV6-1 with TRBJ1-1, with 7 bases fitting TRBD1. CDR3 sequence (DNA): TGTGCCAGCAGTGAATACAGGGGCATGAACACTGAAGCTTTCTTT. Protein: CASSEYRGMNTEAFF.